This TCR beta chain was captured by sequencing in a study of blood T cell repertoires in COVID-19. V shed 5 bases and J shed 9 bases, with 13 bases lying between them. The CDR3 has 13 residues. The germline V gene encodes CDR1 KGHDR and CDR2 SFDVKD. Original processing methods: By means of reference gene primer amplification, nucleated cell counts were estimated. Data came from immunoSEQ multiplex PCR; TCRdb stores just in-frame clones and leaves some out. V and J calls and clone size are copied from that table; D and trimming were computed from the DNA. The repertoire includes approximately 70,000 clones, about four fifths of them detected once, and approximately 15% sits in the top ten.

J is TRBJ1-5 and V is TRBV24-1, with D hard to call. The source of this sequence is a man in his sixties with COVID-19, enrolled during active disease. The material sequenced was peripheral blood. The CDR3 DNA sequence: TGTGCCACCAGTGGGGCAGCCCATGGGCCCCAGCATTTT. Amino acid sequence: CATSGAAHGPQHF.